These T cell receptor beta chains were read from a single sample in a study of T cells in Graves' hyperthyroidism and ophthalmopathy. MiXCR, run by TCRdb on the multiplex PCR reads, gives a single entry per CDR3 protein. The sample includes 370,000 or so distinct CDR3 sequences, approximately 15% seen only once; the top ten take around 21%. Specimen: blood. The receptors were gathered from a man aged 25-40 years with Graves' hyperthyroidism that later progressed to Graves' ophthalmopathy. CDR3s include the opening cysteine and the closing phenylalanine or tryptophan. A D gene is named only where the DNA matches it firmly. Expanded clones get a size class; other rows say once, few or many, or leave the size out.

D	V	length	J	size	DNA	CDR3
-	TRBV28	17	TRBJ2-5	many	TGTGCCAGCAGCGACGACAGGGAGGGGTGGATTCAAGAGACCCAGTACTTC	CASSDDREGWIQETQYF
-	TRBV9	13	TRBJ2-1	many	TGTGCCAGCAGCGTGGTAGACTACAATGAGCAGTTCTTC	CASSVVDYNEQFF
-	TRBV2	15	TRBJ1-4	-	TGTGCCAGCAGCAAAGAATACTCAACTAATGAAAAACTGTTTTTT	CASSKEYSTNEKLFF
TRBD1	TRBV27	14	TRBJ1-1	many	TGTGCCAGCAGGTCTCAGGGGGTGAACACTGAAGCTTTCTTT	CASRSQGVNTEAFF
TRBD2	TRBV19	16	TRBJ2-2	-	TGTGCCAGTACCCCGACTAGCGGGGGGAACACCGGGGAGCTGTTTTTT	CASTPTSGGNTGELFF
-	TRBV5-6	14	TRBJ2-1	many	TGTGCCAGCAGGAAGGCGGGACAGCTAAATGAGCAGTTCTTC	CASRKAGQLNEQFF
-	TRBV24-1	17	TRBJ1-5	-	TGTGCCACCAGTGACCGGGGGAGGTCTGGGTTTAATCAGCCCCAGCATTTT	CATSDRGRSGFNQPQHF
-	TRBV12-3/TRBV12-4	15	TRBJ1-3	many	TGTGCCAGCAGTCCCACACCTCACTCTGGAAACACCATATATTTT	CASSPTPHSGNTIYF
TRBD2	TRBV7-6	16	TRBJ2-3	many	TGTGCCAGCAGATCTAAGGTAGCGGGATTTACAGATACGCAGTATTTT	CASRSKVAGFTDTQYF
-	TRBV12-3/TRBV12-4	12	TRBJ1-2	few	TGTGCCAGCAGTTTGAACGGGGGTGGCTACACCTTC	CASSLNGGGYTF
-	TRBV2	12	TRBJ1-5	many	TGTGCCAGCAGAGGAAGCCCTCAGCCCCAGCATTTT	CASRGSPQPQHF
TRBD1	TRBV10-2	15	TRBJ1-1	many	TGCGCCAGCACGAGCAGGGGGCGCAAGAACACTGAAGCTTTCTTT	CASTSRGRKNTEAFF
-	TRBV6-1	18	TRBJ1-1	many	TGTGCCAGCAGCTCGGCCAAAGGAGGAGGGGCTTTGAACACTGAAGCTTTCTTT	CASSSAKGGGALNTEAFF
TRBD1	TRBV29-1	14	TRBJ1-6	few	TGCAGCGTCAGTCTACAGGGGGATAATTCACCCCTCCACTTT	CSVSLQGDNSPLHF
-	TRBV7-9	14	TRBJ2-7	many	TGTGCCAGCAGCGCGTCGACAGGAACCTACGAGCAGTACTTC	CASSASTGTYEQYF
TRBD1	TRBV6-1	15	TRBJ2-5	many	TGTGCCAGCAGTTTAGAGGGACAGGGTCGAGAGACCCAGTACTTC	CASSLEGQGRETQYF
-	TRBV15	14	TRBJ1-5	many	TGTGCCACCAGCAGCGGGACCGTAGCCCAGCCCCAGCATTTT	CATSSGTVAQPQHF
-	TRBV12-3/TRBV12-4	12	TRBJ2-3	many	TGTGCCAGCACCAGGGTGGCAGATACGCAGTATTTT	CASTRVADTQYF
-	TRBV12-5	12	TRBJ2-7	many	TGTGCTAGTGGTTTGGTAACCCACGAGCAGTACTTC	CASGLVTHEQYF
TRBD1	TRBV3-1	18	TRBJ2-7	-	TGTGCCAGCAGCCAAGAGGTTACGCGGACAGGGAGGCCCTACGAGCAGTACTTC	CASSQEVTRTGRPYEQYF
-	TRBV28	15	TRBJ2-7	-	TGTGCCAGCAGTTTAGAGGCCCTGGCTCCTTACGAGCAGTACTTC	CASSLEALAPYEQYF
-	TRBV6-6	15	TRBJ2-3	few	TGTGCCAGCAGTTACTCAAGGGATCCCACAGATACGCAGTATTTT	CASSYSRDPTDTQYF
-	TRBV11-1	17	TRBJ2-3	many	TGTGCCAGCAGCCCGGGACGGTGGGGGGGCGGCACAGATACGCAGTATTTT	CASSPGRWGGGTDTQYF
-	TRBV20-1	15	TRBJ1-5	many	TGCAGTGCTAGTGGGGGGGGCGCTGACAATCAGCCCCAGCATTTT	CSASGGGADNQPQHF
TRBD2	TRBV28	15	TRBJ2-3	many	TGTGCCAGCAGTTTAGCGGGGGGGCGGACAGATACGCAGTATTTT	CASSLAGGRTDTQYF
-	TRBV7-6	14	TRBJ1-6	-	TGTGCCAGCAGTTCGACAGTGGAAGCATCACCCCTCCACTTT	CASSSTVEASPLHF
TRBD1	TRBV5-1	23	TRBJ2-1	few	TGCGCCAGCAGCTTGGCCTTATTCCGCGGGACAGGGTCAACCTCCTTCTCCTACAATGAGCAGTTCTTC	CASSLALFRGTGSTSFSYNEQFF
-	TRBV10-2	14	TRBJ1-5	-	TGCGCCAGCAGTGGACGGGTTAGCAATCAGCCCCAGCATTTT	CASSGRVSNQPQHF
-	TRBV5-1	15	TRBJ1-4	few	TGCGCCAGCTCGGATGGGGTTTCAACTAATGAAAAACTGTTTTTT	CASSDGVSTNEKLFF
-	TRBV7-9	14	TRBJ2-3	many	TGTGCCAGCAGCGCCGGGACTAGCACAGATACGCAGTATTTT	CASSAGTSTDTQYF
TRBD2	TRBV11-2	15	TRBJ2-3	many	TGTGCCAGCAGCTTGGGGGGGGTCCGCACAGATACGCAGTATTTT	CASSLGGVRTDTQYF
TRBD1	TRBV28	15	TRBJ2-3	many	TGTGCCAGTAACATATACAGGGGTCTCACAGATACGCAGTATTTT	CASNIYRGLTDTQYF
-	TRBV18	15	TRBJ2-2	few	TGTGCCAGCTCACCACAGGGCCCGAACACCGGGGAGCTGTTTTTT	CASSPQGPNTGELFF
-	TRBV28	16	TRBJ2-3	many	TGTGCCAGCAGTTTACTTAGCTTGACAGTAACAGATACGCAGTATTTT	CASSLLSLTVTDTQYF
TRBD1	TRBV6-1	15	TRBJ2-2	few	TGTGCCAGCAGCTGGGACAGGAAGAACACCGGGGAGCTGTTTTTT	CASSWDRKNTGELFF
-	TRBV5-6	15	TRBJ2-1	-	TGTGCCAGCAGCTTGGCCCCCGGTTTGAACAATGAGCAGTTCTTC	CASSLAPGLNNEQFF